The rows below give T cell receptor beta chains drawn from one sample of a study of cytomegalovirus exposure and HLA in healthy donors. Produced via immunoSEQ multiplex PCR; TCRdb's table is partial and in-frame only. Altogether around 140,000 clones are present, roughly 74% being singletons, with the ten largest covering around 2.5%. Material for sequencing was PBMCs. All receptors derive from a woman between 18 and 29 years old in good health and CMV-seropositive. The CDR3 runs from the conserved cysteine through the conserved F or W. Each record gives: CDR3 protein, V gene, D gene. D genes are given only for firm matches.

CASSLGTGGSNTEAFF TRBV11-2 TRBD1
CASSSLGTGENTEAFF TRBV27 TRBD1
CASSEWRVYEQYF TRBV2 -
CATSREGKRTRGIQYF TRBV15 -
CASSGAGAGAFF TRBV10-1 -
CASSFGQSFEAFF TRBV7-9 -
CASSAQGQSNTGELFF TRBV6-1 -
CASSQNTGNSPLHF TRBV7-9 -
CAGGVWAQYF TRBV6-1 -
CAWRMASGGEETQYF TRBV30 TRBD2
CASSLDPGRKYF TRBV7-9 -
CASSPRQEGSTDTQYF TRBV18 -
CASSFPSRPDTQYF TRBV5-4 -
CASSLSPSYQETQYF TRBV5-1 -
CASSRDRQNTEAFF TRBV5-4 TRBD1
CAWNQGAGTGELFF TRBV30 -
CASSPQTGTGASGQYF TRBV19 TRBD1